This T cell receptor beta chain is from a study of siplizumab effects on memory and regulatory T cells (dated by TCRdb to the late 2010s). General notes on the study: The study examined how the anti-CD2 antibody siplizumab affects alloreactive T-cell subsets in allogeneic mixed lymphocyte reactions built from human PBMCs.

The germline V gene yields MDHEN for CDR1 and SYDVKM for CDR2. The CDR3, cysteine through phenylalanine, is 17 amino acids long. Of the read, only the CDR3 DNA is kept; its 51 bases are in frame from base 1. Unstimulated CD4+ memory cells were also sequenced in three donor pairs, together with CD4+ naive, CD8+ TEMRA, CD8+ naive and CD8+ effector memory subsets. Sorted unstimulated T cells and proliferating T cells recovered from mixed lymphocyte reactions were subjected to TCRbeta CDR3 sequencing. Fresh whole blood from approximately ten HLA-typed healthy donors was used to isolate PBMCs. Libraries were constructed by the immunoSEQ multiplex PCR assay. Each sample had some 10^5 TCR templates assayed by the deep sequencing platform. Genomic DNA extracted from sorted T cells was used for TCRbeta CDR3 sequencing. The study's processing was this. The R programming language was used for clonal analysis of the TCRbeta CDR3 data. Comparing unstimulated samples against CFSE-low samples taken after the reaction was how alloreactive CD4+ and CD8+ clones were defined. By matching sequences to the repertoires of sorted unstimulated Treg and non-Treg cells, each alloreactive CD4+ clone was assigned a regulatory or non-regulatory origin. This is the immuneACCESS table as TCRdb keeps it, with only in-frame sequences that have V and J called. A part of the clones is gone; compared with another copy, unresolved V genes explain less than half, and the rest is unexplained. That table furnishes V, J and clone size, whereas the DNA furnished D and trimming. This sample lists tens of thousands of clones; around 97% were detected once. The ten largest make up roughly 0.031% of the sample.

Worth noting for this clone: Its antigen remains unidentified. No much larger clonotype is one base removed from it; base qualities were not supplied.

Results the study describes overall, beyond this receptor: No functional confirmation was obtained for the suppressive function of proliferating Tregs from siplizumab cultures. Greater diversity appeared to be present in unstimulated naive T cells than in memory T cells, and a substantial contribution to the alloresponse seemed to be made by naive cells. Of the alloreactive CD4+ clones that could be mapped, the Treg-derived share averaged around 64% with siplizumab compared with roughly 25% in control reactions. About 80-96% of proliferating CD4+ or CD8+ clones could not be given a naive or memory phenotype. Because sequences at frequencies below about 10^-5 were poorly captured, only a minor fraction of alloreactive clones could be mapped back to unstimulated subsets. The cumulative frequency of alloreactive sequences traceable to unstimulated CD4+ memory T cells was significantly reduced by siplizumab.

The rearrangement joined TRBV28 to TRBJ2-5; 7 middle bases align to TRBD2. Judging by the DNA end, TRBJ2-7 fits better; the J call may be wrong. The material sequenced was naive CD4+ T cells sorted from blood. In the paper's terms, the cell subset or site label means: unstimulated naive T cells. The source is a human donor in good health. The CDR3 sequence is CASRPGEGLSASYEQYF. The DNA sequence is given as TGTGCCAGCAGACCCGGGGAGGGGCTCTCGGCGAGCTACGAGCAGTACTTC.